This entry describes one TCR beta chain. The sample comes from a study of T cell changes during pregnancy in multiple sclerosis. The CDR3 runs 16 residues. Trimming took 6 bases from V and 1 from J; bases not matched to a gene: 6. Per the germline V gene, CDR1 is SGHTA and CDR2 is FQGNSA. Sequenced by immunoSEQ multiplex PCR; TCRdb stores in-frame clones only, minus some. The top ten hold less than 2.5% of the sample, which has 100,000 to 110,000 clones, around 92% seen once. The chain carries TRBV7-2 and TRBJ2-4, with 10 bases aligning to TRBD2. The sequence was obtained from a female donor with multiple sclerosis, enrolled in a pregnancy study. The specimen comprised peripheral blood, sampled after pregnancy. In nucleotides, the CDR3 is TGTGCCAGCAGACTAGCGGGAACAGGGGCCAAAAACATTCAGTACTTC. Protein: CASRLAGTGAKNIQYF.